Below, one TCR beta chain is given with its context. These data originate in a study of shared clonotypes between healthy human individuals. Every donor, a Caucasian adult, lived in Nashville, Tennessee. Deep-level settings were used for running the assay. For each subset, genomic DNA was distributed in equal portions over several immunoSEQ plates. The assay was immunoSEQ multiplex PCR, and TCRdb's table has in-frame clones only and misses some. The table lists roughly 2 million clones, about 94% of them singletons. The germline CDR1 and CDR2 sequences are MGHRA and YSYEKL. V was pared by 3 bases and J by 2 bases, with 11 bases between. This CDR3 spans 14 amino acids.

The sequence was obtained from a man younger than 35 in good health. Sequenced input: naive CD4+ T cells sorted from blood. As to subset: CD45RA+ positively selected. This rearrangement joins TRBV4-1 to TRBJ2-7; no clear D. The CDR3 reads CASSQVDQPYEQYF. CDR3 coding DNA: TGCGCCAGCAGCCAGGTTGACCAACCCTACGAGCAGTACTTC.